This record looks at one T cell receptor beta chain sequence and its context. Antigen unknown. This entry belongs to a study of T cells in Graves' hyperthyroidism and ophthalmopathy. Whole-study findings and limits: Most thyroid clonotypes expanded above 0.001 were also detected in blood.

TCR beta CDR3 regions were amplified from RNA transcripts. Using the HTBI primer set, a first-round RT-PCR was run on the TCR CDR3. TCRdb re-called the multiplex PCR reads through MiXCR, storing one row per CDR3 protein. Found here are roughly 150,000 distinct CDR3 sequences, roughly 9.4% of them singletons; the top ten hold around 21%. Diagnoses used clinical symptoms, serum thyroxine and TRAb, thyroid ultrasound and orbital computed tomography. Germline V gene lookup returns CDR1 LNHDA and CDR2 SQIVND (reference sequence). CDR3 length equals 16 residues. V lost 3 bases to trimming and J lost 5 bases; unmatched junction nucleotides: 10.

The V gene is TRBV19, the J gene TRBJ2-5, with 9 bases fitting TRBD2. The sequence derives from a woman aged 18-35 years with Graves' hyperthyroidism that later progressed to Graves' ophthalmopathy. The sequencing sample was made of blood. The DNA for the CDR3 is TGTGCCAGTAGTATTGTAGCGGGGGTGGCCCGGGAGACCCAGTACTTC. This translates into CASSIVAGVARETQYF.